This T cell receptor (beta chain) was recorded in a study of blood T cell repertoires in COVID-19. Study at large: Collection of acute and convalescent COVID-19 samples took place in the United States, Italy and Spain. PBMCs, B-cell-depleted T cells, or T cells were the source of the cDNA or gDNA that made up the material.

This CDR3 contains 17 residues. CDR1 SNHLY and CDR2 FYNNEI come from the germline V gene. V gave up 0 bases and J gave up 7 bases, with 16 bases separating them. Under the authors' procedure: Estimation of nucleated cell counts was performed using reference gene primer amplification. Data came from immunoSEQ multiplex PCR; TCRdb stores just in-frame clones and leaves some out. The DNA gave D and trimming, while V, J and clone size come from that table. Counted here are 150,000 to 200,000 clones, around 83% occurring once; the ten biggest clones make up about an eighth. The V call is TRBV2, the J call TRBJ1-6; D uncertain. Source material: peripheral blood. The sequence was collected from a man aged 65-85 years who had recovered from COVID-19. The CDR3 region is CASSEAFGGLGNSPLHF. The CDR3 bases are TGTGCCAGCAGTGAAGCGTTTGGAGGCCTCGGAAATTCACCCCTCCACTTT.